This T cell receptor beta chain is drawn from a study of PD-L1 blockade in urothelial cancer. Study context: Median T cell yield from blood was 141,255.

This clone came up a few times. Assay: immunoSEQ multiplex PCR; the TCRdb copy retains only in-frame clones and omits some. The data contain some 84,000 clones, 87% of them singletons. The V end lost 0 bases, the J end lost 0 bases, and 7 bases lay between the germline ends. From germline, CDR1 is SGHRS and CDR2 YFSETQ. This CDR3 region has 15 residues. Diagnoses among patients were locally advanced or metastatic urothelial carcinoma. The gene calls are TRBV5-1 and TRBJ1-5; D is unclear. The source was PBMCs, collected around atezolizumab (anti-PD-L1) treatment. The clonotype was recovered from a woman between 65 and 79 years old with urothelial cancer. The CDR3 spells CASSLGYGSNQPQHF. The CDR3, as DNA: TGCGCCAGCAGCTTGGGTTACGGTAGCAATCAGCCCCAGCATTTT.